These 24 T cell receptor beta chains came from one sample sequenced in a study of blood T cell repertoires in COVID-19. The data were produced by immunoSEQ multiplex PCR, yet TCRdb's version contains in-frame clones alone and is incomplete. The sample carries about 210,000 clones, approximately 80% recorded once. The sample was PBMCs or T cells enriched from blood (not recorded which). The receptors were gathered from a woman aged 50 to 60 with acute COVID-19.

This sequence joins TRBV18 and TRBJ1-2, with D unclear. The germline V gene has CDR1 KGHSH and CDR2 LQKENI. CDR3 size: 14 residues. Between the trimmed V and J ends, which lost 4 bases and 5 bases, there was a span of 14 bases. CDR3 sequence (DNA): TGTGCCAGCTCACTCGTTATCGGGTTGTATGGCTACACCTTC. Its protein is CASSLVIGLYGYTF.

The chain employs TRBV29-1 and TRBJ2-5; D unclear. The CDR3 runs to 10 residues. The V and J ends lost 5 bases and 1 base respectively, with 2 bases between them. Germline V gives CDR1 SQVTM, CDR2 ANQGSEA. CDR3 DNA: TGCAGCGTTCGCCAAGAGACCCAGTACTTC. Encoded protein: CSVRQETQYF.

The chain combines TRBV19 with TRBJ1-5, with TRBD1 identical over 9 bases. This CDR3 spans 15 amino acids. The germline CDR1 and CDR2 sequences are LNHDA and SQIVND (reference sequence). The junction had 8 bases not matched to a gene; V was cut back by 8 bases and J by 3 bases. CDR3 nucleotide sequence: TGTGCCAGTTCCCAGACAGGGGGTGTCAATCAGCCCCAGCATTTT. It yields the protein CASSQTGGVNQPQHF.

The genes are TRBV5-1 and TRBJ2-2; D remains ambiguous. The germline V gene encodes CDR1 SGHRS and CDR2 YFSETQ. The CDR3 sequence is 16 residues long. V was cut by 0 bases and J by 0 bases, with 9 bases left in between. This CDR3 reads CASSLDGGSNTGELFF. The CDR3 nucleotides are TGCGCCAGCAGCTTGGACGGCGGCTCGAACACCGGGGAGCTGTTTTTT.

This chain links TRBV6-5 with TRBJ1-2, with 7 bases matching TRBD1. The V gene end was trimmed by 5 bases and the J gene end by 6 bases; junction bases not matched to a gene: 9. This CDR3 spans 14 amino acids. Germline V CDR1 and CDR2: MNHEY, SVGAGI. CDR3 sequence: CASSPRGQFNGYTF. The CDR3 region has the DNA TGTGCCAGCAGTCCCCGGGGACAGTTTAATGGCTACACCTTC.

The chain links TRBV4-3 to TRBJ2-7; D gene uncertain. CDR1 is LGHNA, CDR2 YSLEER, per germline. V was shortened by 0 bases and J by 1 base, with 7 bases between the two germline ends. The CDR3 loop spans 14 amino acids. The CDR3 bases are TGCGCCAGCAGCCAAGATCTGAGGTCCTACGAGCAGTACTTC. This sequence encodes CASSQDLRSYEQYF.

This clone appeared a single time. The CDR3 nucleotides are TGTGCCAGCAGTCCAAGAGGGACTAGCGGAAACGAGCAGTACTTC. The encoded protein is CASSPRGTSGNEQYF. The chain recombines TRBV6-5 with TRBJ2-7; TRBD2 matches 11 bases. CDR1 and CDR2 (germline): MNHEY, SVGAGI. The CDR3 is made up of 15 amino acids. J lost 5 bases, V lost 5 bases, and 8 bases had no gene match.

The rearrangement joins TRBV5-1 to TRBJ2-6, with no clear D. Germline V gene lookup returns CDR1 SGHRS and CDR2 YFSETQ. The CDR3 sequence is 14 residues long. The V and J ends lost 4 bases and 2 bases respectively, with 7 bases between them. CDR3 sequence (DNA): TGCGCCAGCAGCGCGGTAGCTGGGGCCAACGTCCTGACTTTC. Translating gives CASSAVAGANVLTF.

In this sample, this clone turned up a few times. The chain joins TRBV4-3 to TRBJ1-2; possible D gene TRBD1, 6 bases. The V gene's germline CDR1 is LGHNA and CDR2 YSLEER. This CDR3 is built from 14 residues. Trimming took 6 bases from V and 4 from J, leaving 15 bases between them. The CDR3 DNA follows: TGCGCCAGCAGTCTCGACAGGTCCTCCTATGGCTACACCTTC. Protein sequence: CASSLDRSSYGYTF.

This clone was counted a single time. V gene TRBV6-5 combines with J gene TRBJ2-5, with D hard to call. The CDR3 runs to 13 residues. V was shortened by 6 bases and J by 2 bases, with 10 bases between the two germline ends. Germline V gene sequence: CDR1 MNHEY, CDR2 SVGAGI. CDR3 DNA: TGTGCCAGCAGGAGCCAAAATCAAGAGACCCAGTACTTC. Protein product: CASRSQNQETQYF.

This chain connects TRBV11-2 to TRBJ2-2; 8 bases are shared with TRBD2. Trimming at V came to 10 bases and at J to 7 bases, leaving 11 bases not matched to a gene. There are 14 residues in the CDR3. The germline gives CDR1 SGHAT, CDR2 FQNNGV. This chain's CDR3 is CAILGGGPGGELFF. The CDR3 nucleotides read TGTGCCATTCTCGGCGGGGGGCCGGGCGGGGAGCTGTTTTTT.

CDR3: CASSLLAGGNTGELFF. DNA for the CDR3: TGTGCCAGCAGCCTTCTAGCGGGTGGGAACACCGGGGAGCTGTTTTTT. The rearrangement links TRBV11-1 to TRBJ2-2, with TRBD2 matching 8 bases. With 5 bases clipped from V and 1 base from J, the junction kept 6 bases outside the gene matches. The CDR3 spans 16 residues. Germline lookup yields CDR1 SGHAT and CDR2 FQDESV (reference sequence).

The chain recombines TRBV6-5 with TRBJ2-6; 9 nucleotides line up with TRBD1. V was clipped by 9 bases and J by 1 base; unmatched bases: 4. Germline assignment: CDR1 MNHEY and CDR2 SVGAGI. This CDR3 is 15 amino acids long. CDR3 in amino acids: CASHGQGSGANVLTF. For the CDR3, the DNA is TGTGCCAGTCATGGACAGGGGTCTGGGGCCAACGTCCTGACTTTC.

There are a few counts of this clone. The chain combines TRBV6-6 with TRBJ1-1, with TRBD1 identical over 9 bases. Trimming cost V 6 bases and J 6 bases; bases outside gene matches: 5. Germline-derived CDR1 and CDR2 are MNHNY and SVGAGI (reference sequence). This CDR3 has 13 residues. CDR3 sequence (DNA): TGTGCCAGCAGAACAAGACAGGGGGCTGAAGCTTTCTTT. Protein product: CASRTRQGAEAFF.

Written as DNA, the CDR3 is TGTGCCAGCAGCGTAGGTGGGACAGGGTTAACAGATACGCAGTATTTT. Amino acid sequence: CASSVGGTGLTDTQYF. This chain links TRBV9 with TRBJ2-3; 9 nucleotides line up with TRBD1. CDR1 SGDLS and CDR2 YYNGEE come from the germline V gene. CDR3 length: 16 residues. With V trimmed by 0 bases and J by 3 bases, 5 bases remained unmatched.

V gene TRBV7-2 combines with J gene TRBJ2-7; no clear D gene. The germline V gene has CDR1 SGHTA and CDR2 FQGNSA. The CDR3 has 12 amino acids. V was pared by 1 base and J by 2 bases, with 3 bases between. CDR3 protein: CASSLDTYEQYF. CDR3 bases: TGTGCCAGCAGCTTAGATACCTACGAGCAGTACTTC.

The chain is built from TRBV9 and TRBJ2-3; no reliable D call. The V gene lost 4 bases and the J gene lost 6 bases, with 12 bases spanning the gap. Germline CDR1 SGDLS, CDR2 YYNGEE. This CDR3 spans 13 amino acids. The CDR3 reads CASSTRLSDTQYF. DNA for the CDR3: TGTGCCAGCAGCACTCGACTGAGCGATACGCAGTATTTT.

This rearrangement joins TRBV5-1 to TRBJ2-1; D perhaps matches TRBD2 (6 bases). Germline CDR1 and CDR2: SGHRS and YFSETQ. Between the trimmed V and J ends, which lost 0 bases and 10 bases, there was a span of 20 bases. This CDR3 has 16 residues. The CDR3 DNA is TGCGCCAGCAGCTTGGCCTCCGGGACTTATACAATGGAGCAGTTCTTC. Amino acids: CASSLASGTYTMEQFF.

The chain couples TRBV7-2 to TRBJ2-3, with 7 bases identical to TRBD1. There are 17 residues in the CDR3. The germline V gene encodes CDR1 SGHTA and CDR2 FQGNSA. V was pared by 5 bases and J by 0 bases, with 11 bases of the junction left unmatched. The CDR3 bases are TGTGCCAGCAGCCCAAGAAGGACAGGATCTAGCACAGATACGCAGTATTTT. Amino acid sequence: CASSPRRTGSSTDTQYF. The variable domain in full, with the rest retrieved from reference TRBV7-2 and TRBJ2-3, is GAGVSQSPSNKVTEKGKDVELRCDPISGHTALYWYRQSLGQGLEFLIYFQGNSAPDKSGLPSDRFSAERTGGSVSTLTIQRTQQEDSAVYLCASSPRRTGSSTDTQYFGPGTRLTVL.

V is TRBV27 and J is TRBJ2-1; possibly TRBD2 for D (5 bases). V dropped 6 bases and J dropped 5 bases, with 11 bases sitting between them. There are 13 residues in the CDR3. Germline V gives CDR1 MNHEY, CDR2 SMNVEV (reference sequence). The CDR3 spells CASRTRGNNEQFF. The CDR3 region has the DNA TGTGCCAGCAGAACTCGAGGGAACAATGAGCAGTTCTTC.

The chain couples TRBV28 to TRBJ1-2; TRBD1 aligns across 10 bases. Germline loops: CDR1 MDHEN, CDR2 SYDVKM. CDR3 length: 16 amino acids. With 5 bases clipped from V and 8 bases from J, the junction kept 14 bases outside the gene matches. The chain's CDR3 is CASSLALTGQGNGYTF. The DNA of the CDR3 is TGTGCCAGCAGTCTCGCCCTCACGGGACAGGGGAACGGCTACACCTTC.

The chain uses TRBV21-1 and TRBJ2-7; the table gives TRBD1 as D, unverified against the DNA. TRBV21-1 is a pseudogene. The CDR3 runs 14 residues. CDR3 residues: CASRPGQKIYEQYF. CDR3 in DNA: TGTGCCAGCAGACCGGGACAGAAGATCTACGAGCAGTACTTC.

The chain couples TRBV7-8 to TRBJ2-7, with D tentatively TRBD2 (7 bases). The V gene's germline CDR1 is SGHVS and CDR2 FQNEAQ. The CDR3 has 14 amino acids. V shed 2 bases and J shed 12 bases, with 20 bases lying between them. In DNA, the CDR3 is TGTGCCAGCAGCTTATATGTCGGGGGGCTTGCATCGTACTTC. Its protein is CASSLYVGGLASYF. Variable domain in full (rest from reference TRBV7-8 and TRBJ2-7): GAGVSQSPRYKVAKRGQDVALRCDPISGHVSLFWYQQALGQGPEFLTYFQNEAQLDKSGLPSDRFFAERPEGSVSTLKIQRTQQEDSAVYLCASSLYVGGLASYFGPGTRLTVT.

This sequence joins TRBV15 and TRBJ1-6; D gene uncertain. The V and J ends lost 3 bases and 8 bases respectively, with 11 bases between them. Germline values: CDR1 LNHNV, CDR2 YYDKDF (reference sequence). The CDR3 loop spans 14 amino acids. The CDR3 sequence is CATSSRRYYSPLHF. The DNA for the CDR3 is TGTGCCACCAGCAGTAGGAGGTACTATTCACCCCTCCACTTT. The full variable domain, its missing parts supplied by reference TRBV15 and TRBJ1-6, is DAMVIQNPRYQVTQFGKPVTLSCSQTLNHNVMYWYQQKSSQAPKLLFHYYDKDFNNEADTPDNFQSRRPNTSFCFLDIRSPGLGDTAMYLCATSSRRYYSPLHFGNGTRLTVT.